Sequencing of this T cell receptor (beta chain) was carried out in a study of shared clonotypes between healthy human individuals. Findings and caveats of the study: Around 4.9% of naive CD4 clonotypes were shared across a handful of donors.

V was trimmed by 6 bases and J by 0 bases, leaving 12 bases between them. Germline CDR1 and CDR2: MNHNS and SASEGT. The CDR3 has 15 residues. About this clone itself: Its antigen remains unidentified.

Every donor was a Caucasian adult from Nashville, Tennessee. Methods used by the authors: In the immunoSEQ data, sequences were junction-only and lacked quality scores, so filtering differed. The table came from immunoSEQ multiplex PCR; TCRdb's copy has only in-frame clones and leaves some out. V and J calls plus clone size are reproduced from that table; the DNA served to infer D and trimming. The table has about 1 million clones, approximately 76% seen once. This receptor was obtained from a man aged 18 to 29 in good health. The sequenced sample consisted of memory CD4+ T cells sorted from blood. Regarding subset: CD45RA-negative fraction. The V and J genes are TRBV6-1 and TRBJ2-1; D uncertain. CDR3 in DNA: TGTGCCAGCAGAAAGGGCGAGAGCTCCTACAATGAGCAGTTCTTC. The encoded protein is CASRKGESSYNEQFF.